The 20 T cell receptor beta chains listed next were all sequenced from one sample in a study of T cell responses to AZD1222 COVID-19 vaccine. Profiling relied on immunoSEQ multiplex PCR, and the TCRdb table lists in-frame clones only, not all of them. This sample has approximately 110,000 clones, with roughly 90% found just once. The sequenced sample was peripheral blood, obtained on day 0 of AZD1222 vaccination. The receptors originated from an adult in good health.

The chain uses TRBV9 and TRBJ1-2; TRBD1 agrees at 12 bases. V lost 3 bases, J lost 2 bases, and 11 bases stayed unmatched. The CDR3 is made up of 18 amino acids. Per the germline V gene, CDR1 is SGDLS and CDR2 is YYNGEE. CDR3 amino acids: CASSGSGTGGNNNYGYTF. The CDR3, as DNA: TGTGCCAGCAGCGGATCCGGGACAGGGGGCAATAACAACTATGGCTACACCTTC.

V gene TRBV7-2 combines with J gene TRBJ2-7; 9 bases fit TRBD1. The V and J ends lost 4 bases and 6 bases, in that order; junction bases with no gene match: 13. Germline V gene lookup returns CDR1 SGHTA and CDR2 FQGNSA. CDR3 size: 16 residues. CDR3 nucleotide sequence: TGTGCCAGCAGCTCCATCTCCGGGACAGGGCAAGGCGAGCAGTACTTC. It encodes CASSSISGTGQGEQYF. Full variable domain (outside the CDR3, taken from reference TRBV7-2 and TRBJ2-7): GAGVSQSPSNKVTEKGKDVELRCDPISGHTALYWYRQSLGQGLEFLIYFQGNSAPDKSGLPSDRFSAERTGGSVSTLTIQRTQQEDSAVYLCASSSISGTGQGEQYFGPGTRLTVT.

The rearrangement joins TRBV4-1 to TRBJ1-2; D might be TRBD1 (6 bases). Germline lookup yields CDR1 MGHRA and CDR2 YSYEKL. Deletions cut 2 bases from V and 4 bases from J, with 23 bases between. This CDR3 is built from 18 residues. As DNA, the CDR3 is TGCGCCAGCAGCCAACCACCCGGGCGGGGGCACGGCGTCTATGGCTACACCTTC. It encodes CASSQPPGRGHGVYGYTF.

A single count supports this clone. This chain joins TRBV19 and TRBJ2-1; TRBD2 matches at 12 bases. J gave up 5 bases and V 3 bases, and 5 bases lay outside the gene matches. CDR1 and CDR2 (germline): LNHDA, SQIVND (reference sequence). The CDR3 is 16 amino acids. CDR3: CASSMTSGRWDNEQFF. CDR3 nucleotide sequence: TGTGCCAGTAGTATGACTAGCGGGAGATGGGACAATGAGCAGTTCTTC.

For this clone: Germline is not matched at one junction end, which may reflect a read error. The chain combines TRBV7-7 with TRBJ1-6; D uncertain. The V gene's germline CDR1 is SSHAT and CDR2 FNYEAQ (reference sequence). The length of the CDR3 is 15 residues. CDR3 amino acids: CASSFLAAYNSPLHF. The DNA of the CDR3 is TGTGCTAGCAGCTTTCTGGCAGCCTATAATTCACCCCTCCACTTT.

The chain carries TRBV6-2 or TRBV6-3 and TRBJ2-7; 8 nucleotides line up with TRBD2. Germline CDR1 MNHEY, CDR2 SVGEGT. Trimming removed 6 bases from V and 5 bases from J; junction bases left unmatched: 9. The CDR3 contains 14 residues. CDR3 nucleotides: TGTGCCAGCAGCCCTCAGCGGGAGAATCACGAGCAGTACTTC. As protein: CASSPQRENHEQYF.

This chain links TRBV7-8 with TRBJ1-5, with D uncertain. Trimming stripped 5 bases from V and 0 bases from J, with 11 bases between. Germline V gives CDR1 SGHVS, CDR2 FQNEAQ. The CDR3 has 15 amino acids. The CDR3 DNA reads TGTGCCAGCAGCGCCGGGGTTTATAGCAATCAGCCCCAGCATTTT. This translates into CASSAGVYSNQPQHF.

The chain uses TRBV18 and TRBJ1-4; 9 nucleotides line up with TRBD1. The V gene end was trimmed by 3 bases and the J gene end by 7 bases; junction bases not matched to a gene: 6. The germline V gene encodes CDR1 KGHSH and CDR2 LQKENI. The CDR3 sequence is 15 residues long. The CDR3 DNA reads TGTGCCAGCTCACCGGCAACAGGGGGCAGTGAAAAACTGTTTTTT. Protein product: CASSPATGGSEKLFF.

This clone was picked up one time. The chain uses TRBV6-5 and TRBJ2-7; D may match TRBD1 or TRBD2 (5 bases each). V shed 7 bases and J shed 7 bases, with 23 bases lying between them. Germline CDR1 is MNHEY and CDR2 is SVGAGI. The CDR3 covers 15 residues. CDR3 nucleotides: TGTGCCAGCAACCCATGGGGGAGCCTACGTAGGGAGCAGTACTTC. The encoded protein is CASNPWGSLRREQYF.

V is TRBV6-5 and J is TRBJ2-5; the D gene is possibly TRBD1 (6 bases). Germline V gene sequence: CDR1 MNHEY, CDR2 SVGAGI. This CDR3 has 14 amino acids. V lost 6 bases to trimming and J lost 2 bases, with 13 bases between them. The CDR3 is CASRGHSRQETQYF. The CDR3 nucleotides read TGTGCCAGCAGGGGACACTCCCGTCAAGAGACCCAGTACTTC.

V is TRBV27 and J is TRBJ2-3, with a possible D match to TRBD2 (5 bases). Trimming removed 6 bases at V and 2 bases at J, with 15 bases between. Germline CDR1 MNHEY, CDR2 SMNVEV (reference sequence). The CDR3 has 15 residues. The CDR3 region has the DNA TGTGCCAGCAGCCCGCTCCGGGGTAACACAGATACGCAGTATTTT. Translating gives CASSPLRGNTDTQYF.

The chain employs TRBV11-3 and TRBJ2-1, with 8 positions matching TRBD2. There are 15 residues in the CDR3. From germline, CDR1 is SGHNT and CDR2 YENEEA. V trimming: 5 bases; J trimming: 3 bases; junction bases outside the gene matches: 6. The CDR3 coding sequence is TGTGCCAGCAGCAATAGGCGGGGGGACTACAATGAGCAGTTCTTC. It codes for CASSNRRGDYNEQFF. The full variable domain, rest sourced from reference TRBV11-3 and TRBJ2-1, is EAGVVQSPRYKIIEKKQPVAFWCNPISGHNTLYWYLQNLGQGPELLIRYENEEAVDDSQLPKDRFSAERLKGVDSTLKIQPAELGDSAVYLCASSNRRGDYNEQFFGPGTRLTVL.

The genes are TRBV24-1 and TRBJ2-7; D could derive from TRBD1 or TRBD2 (5 bases each). Deletions cut 2 bases from V and 3 bases from J, with 13 bases between. This CDR3 contains 15 residues. Per the germline V gene, CDR1 is KGHDR and CDR2 is SFDVKD. The CDR3, as DNA: TGTGCCACCAGTGATTCCGGGACGGAGAGCTACGAGCAGTACTTC. It is translated as CATSDSGTESYEQYF.

As DNA, the CDR3 is TGTGCCAGCAAGCTCTTTGCAACTAATGAAAAACTGTTTTTT. It codes for CASKLFATNEKLFF. The chain uses TRBV2 and TRBJ1-4; no firm D call. This CDR3 comprises 14 residues. Trimming took 7 bases from V and 0 from J, leaving 9 bases between them. From germline, CDR1 is SNHLY and CDR2 FYNNEI.

V and J are TRBV29-1 and TRBJ2-1; 12 bases agree with TRBD2. Trimming cost V 3 bases and J 0 bases; bases outside gene matches: 6. The CDR3 is 17 residues long. Per the germline V gene, CDR1 is SQVTM and CDR2 is ANQGSEA. The CDR3 coding sequence is TGCAGCGTTGAGACTAGCGGGAGCGTGAGCTCCTACAATGAGCAGTTCTTC. Its translation is CSVETSGSVSSYNEQFF.

This sequence joins TRBV7-9 and TRBJ2-3; the match to TRBD1 covers 8 bases. CDR1 is SEHNR and CDR2 is FQNEAQ in the germline V gene (reference sequence). V lost 5 bases, J lost 5 bases, and 15 bases stayed unmatched. The CDR3 has 17 amino acids. CDR3 bases: TGTGCCAGCAGCGAGCCCCGGCCAGGGGGCTATGTAGATACGCAGTATTTT. Protein: CASSEPRPGGYVDTQYF.

The V call is TRBV13, the J call TRBJ2-5, with 9 bases lining up with TRBD2. After removal of 3 bases from V and 0 bases from J, the junction contained 5 bases not matched to a gene. The CDR3 is 16 amino acids. Germline-derived CDR1 and CDR2 are PRHDT and FYEKMQ (reference sequence). CDR3 in amino acids: CASSFFLAGDQETQYF. The CDR3 DNA is TGTGCCAGCAGCTTTTTTTTAGCGGGGGACCAAGAGACCCAGTACTTC.

The CDR3 here is CASRLGQGTNQPQHF. The CDR3 nucleotides read TGTGCCAGCAGACTGGGACAGGGGACGAATCAGCCCCAGCATTTT. V gene TRBV28 combines with J gene TRBJ1-5, with 10 nucleotides matching TRBD1. The CDR3 runs 15 residues. J lost 4 bases, V lost 6 bases, and 6 bases had no gene match. Germline loops: CDR1 MDHEN, CDR2 SYDVKM.

The chain is built from TRBV9 and TRBJ2-7; 14 positions agree with TRBD2. The CDR3 totals 16 residues. Trimming removed 4 bases from V and 4 bases from J; junction bases left unmatched: 7. The germline V gene has CDR1 SGDLS and CDR2 YYNGEE. DNA for the CDR3: TGTGCCAGCAGCACCGGGACTAGCGGGAGAGGTTACGAGCAGTACTTC. Residues: CASSTGTSGRGYEQYF.

The V and J genes are TRBV6-5 and TRBJ2-7; weak D call: TRBD2 (6 bases). Germline CDR1 is MNHEY and CDR2 is SVGAGI. This CDR3 has 12 amino acids. Trimming cost V 9 bases and J 3 bases, with 12 bases left between them. CDR3 amino acids: CASVGSGYEQYF. Written as DNA, the CDR3 is TGTGCCAGTGTGGGTAGCGGCTACGAGCAGTACTTC.